This T cell receptor beta chain was sequenced during a study of beta chain features in type 1 diabetes. As every portion of the isolated RNA was reverse transcribed, the sequencing read expressed TCRB transcripts. Profiling relied on immunoSEQ multiplex PCR, and the TCRdb table lists in-frame clones only, not all of them. This sample yields 10,000 to 15,000 clones, of which about half are seen a single time; 0.98% belongs to the top ten. V lost 6 bases and J lost 8; bases outside the gene matches: 9. The germline V gene encodes CDR1 MNHEY and CDR2 SMNVEV (reference sequence). The CDR3 contains 14 residues.

The sequence was obtained from a man aged 18 to 30 in good health. V and J are TRBV27 and TRBJ2-1, with TRBD1 matching over 8 bases. Sequenced: stem cell memory CD4+ T cells from blood. This chain's CDR3 is CASRPTGVVHEQFF. CDR3 bases: TGTGCCAGCAGGCCGACAGGGGTTGTCCATGAGCAGTTCTTC.